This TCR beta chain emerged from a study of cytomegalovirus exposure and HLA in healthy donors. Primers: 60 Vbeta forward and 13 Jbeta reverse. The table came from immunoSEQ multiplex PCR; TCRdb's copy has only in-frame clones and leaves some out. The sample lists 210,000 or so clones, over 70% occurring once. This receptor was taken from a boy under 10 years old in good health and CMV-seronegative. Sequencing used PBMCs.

CDR3 bases: TGTGCTAGTGGTTTGGCCGCCTGGACAGGGGGCGACCGAGCTAACTATGGCTACACCTTC. It encodes CASGLAAWTGGDRANYGYTF. The chain is built from TRBV12-5 and TRBJ1-2; the match to TRBD1 covers 11 bases. With 1 base clipped from V and 0 bases from J, the junction kept 13 bases outside the gene matches. The CDR3 has 20 residues. Germline V lookup: CDR1 LGHNT, CDR2 FRNRAP.